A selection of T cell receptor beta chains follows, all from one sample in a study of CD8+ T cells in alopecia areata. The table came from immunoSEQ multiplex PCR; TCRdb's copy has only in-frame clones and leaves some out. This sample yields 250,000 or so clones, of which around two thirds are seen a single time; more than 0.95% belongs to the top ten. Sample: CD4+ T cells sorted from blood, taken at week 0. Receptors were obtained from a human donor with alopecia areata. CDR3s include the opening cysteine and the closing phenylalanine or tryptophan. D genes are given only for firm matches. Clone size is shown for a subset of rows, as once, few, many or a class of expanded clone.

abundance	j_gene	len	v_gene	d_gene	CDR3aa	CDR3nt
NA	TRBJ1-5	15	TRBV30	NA	CAWTQGGTQNQPQHF	TGTGCCTGGACGCAGGGTGGGACACAAAATCAGCCCCAGCATTTT
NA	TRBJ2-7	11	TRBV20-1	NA	CSARGQYEQYF	TGCAGTGCTAGAGGGCAGTACGAGCAGTACTTC
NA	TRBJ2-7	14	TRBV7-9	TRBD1	CASSTDRVLNEQYF	TGTGCCAGCAGCACGGACAGGGTTCTCAACGAGCAGTACTTC
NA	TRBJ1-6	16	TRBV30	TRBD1	CAWSAGRAGGDSPLHF	TGTGCCTGGAGTGCGGGGAGGGCAGGGGGCGATTCACCCCTCCACTTT
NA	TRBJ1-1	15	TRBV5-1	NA	CASSLVGGANTEAFF	TGCGCCAGCAGCTTGGTGGGGGGAGCAAACACTGAAGCTTTCTTT
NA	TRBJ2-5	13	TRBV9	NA	CASSVDGQRTQYF	TGTGCCAGCAGCGTAGACGGACAGAGGACCCAGTACTTC
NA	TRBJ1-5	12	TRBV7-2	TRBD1	CASSANRGPQHF	TGTGCCAGCAGCGCCAACAGGGGGCCCCAGCATTTT
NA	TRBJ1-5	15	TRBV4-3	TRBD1	CASSQEDRDNQPQHF	TGCGCCAGCAGCCAGGAAGACAGGGACAATCAGCCCCAGCATTTT
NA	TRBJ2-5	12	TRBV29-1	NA	CSVEGYQETQYF	TGCAGCGTTGAGGGGTACCAAGAGACCCAGTACTTC
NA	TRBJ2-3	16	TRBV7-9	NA	CASSPPGLLGADTQYF	TGTGCCAGCAGCCCCCCGGGGTTACTGGGTGCAGATACGCAGTATTTT
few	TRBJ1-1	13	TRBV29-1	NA	CSVSRVLNTEAFF	TGCAGCGTTTCCAGGGTCCTGAACACTGAAGCTTTCTTT
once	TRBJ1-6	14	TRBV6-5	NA	CVTRRREYNSPLHF	TGTGTCACCCGGAGACGGGAATATAATTCACCCCTCCACTTT
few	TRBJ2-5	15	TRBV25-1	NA	CASSPPPGGGETQYF	TGTGCCAGCAGTCCCCCACCCGGGGGCGGGGAGACCCAGTACTTC
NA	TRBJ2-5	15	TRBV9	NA	CASSADLGPLGTQYF	TGTGCCAGCAGCGCCGATCTCGGGCCCCTGGGGACCCAGTACTTC
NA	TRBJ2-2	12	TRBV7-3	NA	CASRANTGELFF	TGTGCCAGCCGTGCGAACACCGGGGAGCTGTTTTTT
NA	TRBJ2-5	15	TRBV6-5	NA	CASSPDFGAGETQYF	TGTGCCAGCAGTCCCGATTTTGGGGCGGGGGAGACCCAGTACTTC
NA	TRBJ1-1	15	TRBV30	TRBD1	CAWSTLGGGGTEAFF	TGTGCCTGGAGTACTCTAGGGGGCGGTGGCACTGAAGCTTTCTTT
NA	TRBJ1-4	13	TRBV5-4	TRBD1	CASSPTGVEKLFF	TGTGCCAGCAGCCCCACAGGGGTCGAAAAACTGTTTTTT
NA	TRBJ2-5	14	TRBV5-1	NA	CASSLEVGGETQYF	TGCGCCAGCAGCTTGGAAGTGGGGGGAGAGACCCAGTACTTC
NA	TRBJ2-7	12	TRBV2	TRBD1	CAKSTGVGEQYF	TGTGCCAAGTCGACAGGGGTGGGGGAGCAGTACTTC
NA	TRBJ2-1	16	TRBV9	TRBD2	CASSPSGTSGRGEQFF	TGTGCCAGCAGCCCCAGTGGGACTAGCGGGAGGGGTGAGCAGTTCTTC
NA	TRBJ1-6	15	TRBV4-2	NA	CASSPEDRDNSPLHF	TGTGCCAGCAGCCCTGAGGACAGAGATAATTCACCCCTCCACTTT
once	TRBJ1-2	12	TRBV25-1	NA	CASSESTGRYTF	TGTGCCAGCAGTGAATCCACAGGGCGCTACACCTTC
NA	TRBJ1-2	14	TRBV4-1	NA	CASSQGRVFYGYTF	TGCGCCAGCAGCCAAGGCAGGGTCTTCTATGGCTACACCTTC
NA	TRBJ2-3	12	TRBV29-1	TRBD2	CSVALIAGMTYF	TGCAGCGTTGCCCTAATAGCGGGGATGACGTATTTT
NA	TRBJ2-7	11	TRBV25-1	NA	CASRQTYEQYF	TGTGCCAGCAGACAGACCTACGAGCAGTACTTC
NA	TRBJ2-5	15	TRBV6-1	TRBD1	CASSGTWDREETQYF	TGTGCCAGCAGTGGAACCTGGGACAGGGAAGAGACCCAGTACTTC
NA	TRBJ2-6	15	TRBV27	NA	CASSQLGSGANVLTF	TGTGCCAGCAGTCAGCTGGGCTCTGGGGCCAACGTCCTGACTTTC